The 31 T cell receptor beta chains reported below all come from one sample, sequenced in a study of human T cells and chemical hapten exposure. Time point indicated: patch test 1, 2 weeks after DPC sensitization. The treatment is: therapeutic diphenylcyclopropenone sensitization with weekly scalp DPC. TCRdb passed the RACE reads through MiXCR, listing each CDR3 protein once. The sample contains under 450,000 distinct CDR3 sequences, roughly 5% of which appear only once. The sample here was whole blood, taken in connection with sensitization to the hapten diphenylcyclopropenone (DPC). The receptors here all came from a woman aged 45-59 years with alopecia areata. Some clones in this sample may be carry-over from other donors' samples.

In nucleotides, the CDR3 is TGTGCCAGCAGCTTGGAACGGGGGCTGACTTTCCAAGAGACCCAGTACTTC. Amino acid sequence: CASSLERGLTFQETQYF. The V and J genes are TRBV5-6 and TRBJ2-5; D is perhaps TRBD1 or TRBD2 (6 bases each). V dropped 0 bases and J dropped 1 base, with 16 bases sitting between them. Germline values: CDR1 SGHDT, CDR2 YYEEEE. This CDR3 spans 17 amino acids.

J is TRBJ2-1 and V is TRBV20-1, with 7 bases identical to TRBD2. Per the germline V gene, CDR1 is DFQATT and CDR2 is SNEGSKA (reference sequence). This CDR3 is built from 15 residues. V was clipped by 6 bases and J by 0 bases; unmatched bases: 8. The CDR3 loop reads CSARPRDYSYNEQFF. The CDR3 nucleotides read TGCAGTGCACGTCCTAGGGACTACTCCTACAATGAGCAGTTCTTC.

This clonotype has more than one count but fewer than ten. The V call is TRBV28, the J call TRBJ2-3; 11 nucleotides line up with TRBD2. The CDR3 has 18 residues. The germline V gene encodes CDR1 MDHEN and CDR2 SYDVKM. Losses at the gene ends were 8 bases for V and 4 bases for J; bases not matched to a gene: 17. CDR3 coding DNA: TGTGCCAGCCCACCCCCCCAAGTAGCGGGAGGGCCACCAGATACGCAGTATTTT. Translation gives CASPPPQVAGGPPDTQYF. The full variable domain, in which reference TRBV28 and TRBJ2-3 provide the parts outside the CDR3, is DVKVTQSSRYLVKRTGEKVFLECVQDMDHENMFWYRQDPGLGLRLIYFSYDVKMKEKGDIPEGYSVSREKKERFSLILESASTNQTSMYLCASPPPQVAGGPPDTQYFGPGTRLTVL.

This clonotype has a handful of counts. One end of the junction is discordant with germline, which a read error may explain. The chain combines TRBV5-6 with TRBJ2-2; 7 bases line up with TRBD2. The germline gives CDR1 SGHDT, CDR2 YYEEEE. The CDR3 sequence is 16 residues long. For the CDR3, the DNA is TGTGCCAGCAGTTTGGGAGGAGGGACTACCACCGGGGAGCTGTTTTTT. Its translation is CASSLGGGTTTGELFF.

This clonotype was counted many times. The chain couples TRBV27 to TRBJ1-5; D not certain. This CDR3 comprises 16 residues. In germline, CDR1 is MNHEY, CDR2 SMNVEV (reference sequence). The V end was cut by 0 bases, the J end by 0 bases, with 9 bases between. The CDR3 DNA sequence: TGTGCCAGCAGTTTATCGCACAGCTATAGCAATCAGCCCCAGCATTTT. It is translated as CASSLSHSYSNQPQHF.

This clonotype was seen more than once but under ten times. This chain connects TRBV6-5 to TRBJ1-3; TRBD1 matches 8 bases. The CDR3 sequence is 16 residues long. In germline, CDR1 is MNHEY, CDR2 SVGAGI. V lost 2 bases, J lost 0 bases, and 3 bases stayed unmatched. The CDR3 loop is CASSYGDRPSGNTIYF. The CDR3 region has the DNA TGTGCCAGCAGTTACGGGGACAGGCCCTCTGGAAACACCATATATTTT.

This clonotype was picked up many times. The chain joins TRBV20-1 to TRBJ2-2; D remains ambiguous. This CDR3 is built from 17 residues. V was pared by 0 bases and J by 4 bases, with 18 bases between. CDR1 and CDR2 from the germline V gene are DFQATT and SNEGSKA (reference sequence). CDR3 DNA sequence: TGCAGTGCTAGAGATCGAGGATGGACCGCCTCCACCGGGGAGCTGTTTTTT. As protein: CSARDRGWTASTGELFF.

The V gene is TRBV5-1, the J gene TRBJ2-7; 8 bases map to TRBD1. V gave up 3 bases and J gave up 2 bases; unmatched junction bases: 13. Germline-derived CDR1 and CDR2 are SGHRS and YFSETQ. The CDR3 covers 17 residues. CDR3 coding DNA: TGCGCCAGCAGCTCGGGACAGGTGGGTCGTAGAGCCTACGAGCAGTACTTC. Encoded protein: CASSSGQVGRRAYEQYF.

This clonotype came up many times. The genes are TRBV11-1 and TRBJ2-7, with D maybe TRBD2 (7 bases). Germline lookup yields CDR1 SGHAT and CDR2 FQDESV (reference sequence). The CDR3 covers 13 residues. V lost 3 bases to trimming and J lost 6 bases, with 12 bases between them. DNA of the CDR3: TGTGCCAGCAGCTTCGGGGGGCACGGCGAGCAGTACTTC. Translating gives CASSFGGHGEQYF.

This clonotype was observed a few times. This chain joins TRBV5-1 and TRBJ2-2; either TRBD1 or TRBD2 may fit D (6 bases each). The CDR3 is 16 residues long. Between the trimmed V and J ends, which lost 6 bases and 4 bases, there was a span of 19 bases. Germline lookup yields CDR1 SGHRS and CDR2 YFSETQ. Written as DNA, the CDR3 is TGCGCCAGCACCCCCGTGGGGGGCTGGAGCACCGGGGAGCTGTTTTTT. This codes for CASTPVGGWSTGELFF.

This clonotype was detected many times. The chain recombines TRBV7-2 with TRBJ2-3, with D uncertain. CDR3 size: 15 residues. Germline CDR1 and CDR2: SGHTA and FQGNSA. With 1 base removed from V and 2 bases from J, the gap between germline ends came to 10 bases. In DNA, the CDR3 is TGTGCCAGCAGCTTAGAAGGCCGACCCACAGATACGCAGTATTTT. Residues: CASSLEGRPTDTQYF.

This clonotype was observed many times. CDR3 loop: CASSTSLAGGRWEQYF. CDR3 sequence (DNA): TGTGCCAGCAGTACTTCACTAGCGGGGGGGCGATGGGAGCAGTACTTC. This chain joins TRBV6-5 and TRBJ2-7; TRBD2 matches 13 bases. The CDR3 is made up of 16 amino acids. V trimming: 5 bases; J trimming: 7 bases; junction bases outside the gene matches: 11. Germline CDR1 and CDR2: MNHEY and SVGAGI.

This clonotype was counted many times. This sequence joins TRBV5-6 and TRBJ2-6; TRBD1 aligns across 11 bases. Germline V gene data show CDR1 as SGHDT and CDR2 as YYEEEE. J gave up 5 bases and V 2 bases, and 6 bases lay outside the gene matches. The CDR3 has 17 residues. Here the CDR3 reads CASSLGTGGYRANVLTF. In DNA, the CDR3 is TGTGCCAGCAGCTTAGGGACAGGGGGTTATAGGGCCAACGTCCTGACTTTC.

This clonotype was found once. V is TRBV12-3 or TRBV12-4 and J is TRBJ2-3, with D possibly TRBD2 on 6 matching bases. The V and J ends lost 6 bases and 3 bases respectively, with 19 bases between them. The CDR3 length is 16 residues. The CDR3: CASRGGRLRGTDTQYF. CDR3 in DNA: TGTGCCAGCAGAGGAGGGAGGCTTCGAGGAACAGATACGCAGTATTTT.

This clonotype has a count of ten or more. V usage is TRBV27 and J usage is TRBJ1-2, with D possibly being TRBD1 (6 bases). Germline values: CDR1 MNHEY, CDR2 SMNVEV (reference sequence). CDR3 length equals 14 residues. The V and J ends lost 0 bases and 4 bases respectively, with 9 bases between them. In DNA, the CDR3 is TGTGCCAGCAGTTTATCAAGGGGGGCCTATGGCTACACCTTC. Translating it yields CASSLSRGAYGYTF.

This clonotype occurred a few times. The chain recombines TRBV28 with TRBJ1-1; D might be TRBD1 (6 bases). Germline values: CDR1 MDHEN, CDR2 SYDVKM. V dropped 8 bases and J dropped 3 bases, with 13 bases sitting between them. This CDR3 spans 13 amino acids. CDR3 bases: TGTGCCAGCTTGGGGGCGTCAGACACTGAAGCTTTCTTT. Protein product: CASLGASDTEAFF.

This clonotype was seen at least ten times. The J gene is TRBJ2-2, the V gene TRBV5-1; D ambiguous. This CDR3 is built from 13 residues. V was pared by 0 bases and J by 8 bases, with 8 bases between. Germline V lookup: CDR1 SGHRS, CDR2 YFSETQ. The CDR3 is CASSLEFRGELFF. In nucleotides, the CDR3 is TGCGCCAGCAGCTTGGAGTTCAGAGGGGAGCTGTTTTTT.

This clonotype was detected a few times. The rearrangement uses TRBV28 and TRBJ1-1; D uncertain. V dropped 5 bases and J dropped 6 bases, with 10 bases sitting between them. Germline lookup yields CDR1 MDHEN and CDR2 SYDVKM. The CDR3 is 12 amino acids. CDR3 amino acids: CASSTPTAEAFF. The CDR3 DNA sequence: TGTGCCAGCAGTACACCAACAGCTGAAGCTTTCTTT.

This chain uses TRBV20-1 with TRBJ2-7, with a weak D call TRBD1 (6 bases). The CDR3 runs to 14 residues. Germline V gene data show CDR1 as DFQATT and CDR2 as SNEGSKA (reference sequence). Trimming shortened V by 5 bases and J by 1 base, and 15 bases separated the two germline ends. CDR3 sequence reads: CSAPLPDRSYEQYF. CDR3 DNA sequence: TGCAGTGCTCCCCTCCCCGACAGGTCCTACGAGCAGTACTTC.

This clonotype appeared a few times. This chain joins TRBV20-1 and TRBJ1-6; the D gene is possibly TRBD1 (6 bases). CDR3 length: 14 amino acids. V was trimmed by 6 bases and J by 8 bases, leaving 17 bases between them. The germline CDR1 and CDR2 sequences are DFQATT and SNEGSKA (reference sequence). The CDR3 nucleotides are TGCAGTGCCAGGGGTTGGGGGGGCCATTCACCCCTCCACTTT. Translation gives CSARGWGGHSPLHF.

This clonotype was seen repeatedly, ten times or more. The chain uses TRBV7-2 and TRBJ2-5; no definite D call. This CDR3 has 15 amino acids. Germline V gene data show CDR1 as SGHTA and CDR2 as FQGNSA. Trimming removed 2 bases at V and 3 bases at J, with 13 bases between. The CDR3 spells CASSLIRRREETQYF. The CDR3 DNA reads as TGTGCCAGCAGCTTAATACGGCGAAGAGAAGAGACCCAGTACTTC.

This clonotype appeared many times. The CDR3 sequence is CASSFLSSYNEQFF. DNA of the CDR3: TGTGCCAGCAGTTTCTTGAGCTCCTACAATGAGCAGTTCTTC. V usage is TRBV6-2 or TRBV6-3 and J usage is TRBJ2-1, with D unresolved. Germline CDR1 and CDR2: MNHEY and SVGEGT. CDR3 length: 14 residues. With 4 bases removed from V and 0 bases from J, the gap between germline ends came to 7 bases.

This clonotype was recorded many times. V and J are TRBV5-1 and TRBJ1-1; D gene unclear. The V end lost 0 bases, the J end lost 0 bases, and 6 bases lay between the germline ends. The V gene's germline CDR1 is SGHRS and CDR2 YFSETQ. CDR3 length: 14 amino acids. The CDR3 DNA reads TGCGCCAGCAGCTTGGATCACCTGAACACTGAAGCTTTCTTT. The encoded protein is CASSLDHLNTEAFF.

The chain has TRBV14 and TRBJ1-2; D perhaps matches TRBD1 (5 bases). V lost 4 bases, J lost 4 bases, and 13 bases lay in between. This CDR3 contains 14 residues. Germline V CDR1 and CDR2: SGHDN, FVKESK. The CDR3 DNA reads as TGTGCCAGCAGCCCGCAGGGATTGCGCTATGGCTACACCTTC. It yields the protein CASSPQGLRYGYTF. Full variable domain (remainder filled in from reference TRBV14 and TRBJ1-2): EAGVTQFPSHSVIEKGQTVTLRCDPISGHDNLYWYRRVMGKEIKFLLHFVKESKQDESGMPNNRFLAERTGGTYSTLKVQPAELEDSGVYFCASSPQGLRYGYTFGSGTRLTVV.

This clonotype was recorded a few times. This sequence joins TRBV20-1 and TRBJ1-2; TRBD1 matches at 9 bases. After removal of 5 bases from V and 1 base from J, the junction contained 8 bases not matched to a gene. Germline assignment: CDR1 DFQATT and CDR2 SNEGSKA (reference sequence). There are 15 residues in the CDR3. The CDR3 DNA reads TGCAGTGCTGAAGACAGGGGGGCCTTTAACTATGGCTACACCTTC. It yields the protein CSAEDRGAFNYGYTF.

This clonotype was detected only a few times. Because it lacks the conserved phenylalanine or tryptophan at the end, this CDR3 is likely a read error. The V call is TRBV7-2, the J call TRBJ2-3, with TRBD2 identical over 8 bases. The CDR3 totals 15 residues. The V gene's germline CDR1 is SGHTA and CDR2 FQGNSA. Losses at the gene ends were 3 bases for V and 1 base for J; bases not matched to a gene: 3. DNA for the CDR3: TGTGCCAGCAGCTTCACCGGGGGGGGCACAGATACGCAGTATCTT. It encodes CASSFTGGGTDTQYL.

Many counts were recorded for this clonotype. This chain joins TRBV20-1 and TRBJ1-4; TRBD1 matches at 9 bases. Trimming took 6 bases from V and 5 from J; bases not matched to a gene: 7. Per the germline V gene, CDR1 is DFQATT and CDR2 is SNEGSKA (reference sequence). CDR3 length: 14 residues. CDR3 protein: CSAAGTGINEKLFF. The DNA of the CDR3 is TGCAGTGCAGCCGGGACAGGGATAAATGAAAAACTGTTTTTT.

This clonotype appeared many times. The chain joins TRBV2 to TRBJ1-1; D unresolved. The germline gives CDR1 SNHLY, CDR2 FYNNEI. V was trimmed by 2 bases and J by 10 bases, leaving 8 bases between them. The CDR3 contains 11 residues. The CDR3 here is CASSESLGAFF. The CDR3 coding sequence is TGTGCCAGCAGTGAAAGTCTTGGAGCTTTCTTT.

For this clonotype: A much larger clonotype is one base distant, so this may be a read error. The rearrangement links TRBV9 to TRBJ2-3, with 7 bases lining up with TRBD1. The CDR3 totals 15 residues. CDR1 and CDR2 (germline): SGDLS, YYNGEE. The CDR3 reads CASSPEGASTDTLYF. The CDR3, as DNA: TGTGCCAGCAGCCCCGAGGGGGCTAGCACAGATACGCTGTATTTT.

V is TRBV7-9 and J is TRBJ2-5, with 8 bases identical to TRBD1. The CDR3 runs 14 residues. CDR1 SEHNR and CDR2 FQNEAQ come from the germline V gene (reference sequence). With 5 bases clipped from V and 7 bases from J, the junction kept 9 bases outside the gene matches. CDR3 in DNA: TGTGCCAGCAGCCTACCCAGGGGGCTCGGGACCCAGTACTTC. Its translation is CASSLPRGLGTQYF. Complete variable domain (other parts from reference TRBV7-9 and TRBJ2-5): DTGVSQNPRHKITKRGQNVTFRCDPISEHNRLYWYRQTLGQGPEFLTYFQNEAQLEKSRLLSDRFSAERPKGSFSTLEIQRTEQGDSAMYLCASSLPRGLGTQYFGPGTRLLVL.

This rearrangement joins TRBV24-1 to TRBJ1-1; no definite D call. V was cut by 3 bases and J by 0 bases, with 1 base left in between. The CDR3 sequence is 12 residues long. Germline V CDR1 and CDR2: KGHDR, SFDVKD. Written as DNA, the CDR3 is TGTGCCACCAGTGATGTGAACACTGAAGCTTTCTTT. Translated: CATSDVNTEAFF.